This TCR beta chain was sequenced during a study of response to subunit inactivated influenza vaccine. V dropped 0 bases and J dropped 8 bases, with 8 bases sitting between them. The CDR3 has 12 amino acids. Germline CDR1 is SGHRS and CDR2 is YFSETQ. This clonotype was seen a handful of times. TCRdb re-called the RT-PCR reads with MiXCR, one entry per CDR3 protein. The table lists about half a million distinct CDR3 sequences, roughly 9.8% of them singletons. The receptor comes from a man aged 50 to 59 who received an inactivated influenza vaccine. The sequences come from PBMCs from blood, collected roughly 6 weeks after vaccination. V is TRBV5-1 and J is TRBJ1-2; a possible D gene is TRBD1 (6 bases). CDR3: CASSLDRVGYTF. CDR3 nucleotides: TGCGCCAGCAGCTTGGACAGGGTCGGCTACACCTTC.